The entry below gives a single T cell receptor beta chain sequence along with its context. The data were produced by immunoSEQ multiplex PCR, yet TCRdb's version contains in-frame clones alone and is incomplete. This table holds about 480,000 clones, roughly 79% found once. This sample is drawn from a study of shared clonotypes between healthy human individuals. This CDR3 is 13 amino acids long. Recent acute infections and vaccinations were absent in the healthy HIV-negative adult donors. Material for sequencing was PBMCs. The receptor's source is a woman aged 40 to 50 in good health. Some clones in this sample may be carry-over from other donors' samples. This chain links TRBV21-1 with TRBJ2-2. TRBV21-1 is an annotated pseudogene. CDR3: CASWRQDTGELFF. The CDR3 DNA follows: TGTGCCAGCTGGAGACAAGACACCGGGGAGCTGTTTTTT.